Following are 10 T cell receptor beta chains from one sample sequenced in a study of long-term antiretroviral therapy in people with HIV. Survey-level resolution applied to immunoSEQ assay v3.0. This table comes from immunoSEQ multiplex PCR, and its TCRdb copy is limited to in-frame clones, with some not included. The sample has fewer than 35,000 clones; around 85% are singletons. Specimen: unsorted PBMCs, collected 3 years after starting antiretroviral therapy. These receptors originate from a man aged 35 to 55 with HIV.

The J gene is TRBJ2-1, the V gene TRBV30; the D is unclear. The germline gives CDR1 GTSNPN, CDR2 SVGIG (reference sequence). CDR3 length: 14 amino acids. The V end lost 0 bases, the J end lost 6 bases, and 12 bases lay between the germline ends. The CDR3 loop is CAWSVDTKGNEQFF. DNA for the CDR3: TGTGCCTGGAGTGTAGACACTAAGGGCAATGAGCAGTTCTTC.

The chain recombines TRBV27 with TRBJ2-7; D possibly uses TRBD1 or TRBD2 (6 bases each). The CDR3 spans 14 residues. V shed 0 bases and J shed 4 bases, with 10 bases lying between them. From germline, CDR1 is MNHEY and CDR2 SMNVEV (reference sequence). The chain's CDR3 is CASSLSGGSYEQYF. For the CDR3, the DNA is TGTGCCAGCAGTTTATCCGGGGGCAGTTACGAGCAGTACTTC.

The V and J genes are TRBV10-2 and TRBJ1-5; D call uncertain. The germline V gene has CDR1 WSHSY and CDR2 SAAADI. The CDR3 is 15 amino acids. V was trimmed by 10 bases and J by 0 bases, leaving 16 bases between them. This CDR3 is CATRPPGNSNQPQHF. The CDR3 DNA reads as TGCGCCACCAGGCCCCCAGGCAATAGCAATCAGCCCCAGCATTTT.

The chain combines TRBV30 with TRBJ1-2, with D possibly matching TRBD1 (5 bases). Germline assignment: CDR1 GTSNPN and CDR2 SVGIG (reference sequence). The CDR3 extends over 13 amino acids. Deletions cut 3 bases from V and 8 bases from J, with 16 bases between. The CDR3 here is CAWRADSVRGYTF. CDR3 DNA: TGTGCCTGGAGGGCCGACAGCGTTAGGGGCTACACCTTC.

The CDR3 reads CASSLAPGSGNEQFF. CDR3 DNA sequence: TGCGCCAGCAGCTTGGCCCCAGGGAGCGGTAATGAGCAGTTCTTC. The chain has TRBV5-1 and TRBJ2-1; D is tentatively TRBD1 or TRBD2 (5 bases each). V was clipped by 0 bases and J by 7 bases, with 14 bases between them. Germline CDR1 is SGHRS and CDR2 is YFSETQ. This CDR3 spans 15 amino acids.

This chain links TRBV4-2 with TRBJ1-4, with 7 bases aligning to TRBD1. V trimming: 1 base; J trimming: 8 bases; junction bases outside the gene matches: 7. Germline CDR1 and CDR2: LGHNA and YNFKEQ. The CDR3 sequence is 15 residues long. CDR3 in DNA: TGTGCCAGCAGCCAAGTACAGGGGATGGAAGAAAAACTGTTTTTT. This gives the protein CASSQVQGMEEKLFF.

The chain uses TRBV28 and TRBJ1-1; D is perhaps TRBD1 (5 bases). V was pared by 3 bases and J by 0 bases, with 11 bases between. Germline-derived CDR1 and CDR2 are MDHEN and SYDVKM. CDR3 length: 15 residues. CDR3 sequence reads: CASSLVQGMNTEAFF. The CDR3 DNA follows: TGTGCCAGCAGTTTGGTCCAGGGAATGAACACTGAAGCTTTCTTT.

The V call is TRBV9, the J call TRBJ2-1; 12 bases are a match to TRBD2. J was trimmed by 0 bases and V by 2 bases; bases with no gene match: 15. This CDR3 has 21 amino acids. Germline values: CDR1 SGDLS, CDR2 YYNGEE. CDR3 in DNA: TGTGCCAGCAGCGTTAGCAATCCCACTAGCGGGGGGCTAAGCTCCTACAATGAGCAGTTCTTC. It encodes CASSVSNPTSGGLSSYNEQFF.

The chain carries TRBV6-5 and TRBJ2-2, with 12 positions matching TRBD1. After removal of 4 bases from V and 10 bases from J, the junction contained 1 base not matched to a gene. Per germline, CDR1 MNHEY and CDR2 SVGAGI. The CDR3 consists of 13 residues. The CDR3 reads CASSWDRGLELFF. CDR3 sequence (DNA): TGTGCCAGCAGTTGGGACAGGGGGCTGGAGCTGTTTTTT.

The J gene is TRBJ2-6, the V gene TRBV11-2; D not resolved. The V end lost 1 base, the J end lost 0 bases, and 13 bases lay between the germline ends. The CDR3 is 18 residues long. Germline V CDR1 and CDR2: SGHAT, FQNNGV. CDR3 coding DNA: TGTGCCAGCAGCTTAGGTCCACAGAGAAGCTCTGGGGCCAACGTCCTGACTTTC. The encoded protein is CASSLGPQRSSGANVLTF.